Listed here are 30 T cell receptor beta chains from one sample, sequenced in a study of blood T cell repertoires in COVID-19. Clones were read by immunoSEQ multiplex PCR, and TCRdb kept only the in-frame ones, dropping some. This table has about 200,000 clones, about 91% appearing once. Sequenced sample: PBMCs or T cells enriched from blood (not recorded which). These receptors all come from a woman aged 40 to 50 with acute COVID-19.

This chain joins TRBV12-3 or TRBV12-4 and TRBJ2-7; TRBD1 agrees at 8 bases. CDR3 length: 12 residues. With 6 bases clipped from V and 6 bases from J, the junction kept 4 bases outside the gene matches. The CDR3 coding sequence is TGTGCCAGCAGCCGACAGGGGTTCGAGCAGTACTTC. Its translation: CASSRQGFEQYF.

On this clone: The same CDR3 can be traced to other DNA sequences in this sample. This sequence joins TRBV19 and TRBJ2-2, with TRBD2 as a possible D gene (7 bases). This CDR3 is 15 amino acids long. CDR1 is LNHDA and CDR2 is SQIVND in the germline V gene (reference sequence). Trimming stripped 3 bases from V and 2 bases from J, with 10 bases between. CDR3 region: CASSIGGLNTGELFF. The CDR3 DNA reads as TGTGCCAGTAGTATCGGGGGGCTTAACACCGGGGAGCTGTTTTTT.

This chain connects TRBV14 to TRBJ1-4; D not certain. V lost 1 base and J lost 7, with 16 bases in between. Germline V lookup: CDR1 SGHDN, CDR2 FVKESK. This CDR3 spans 16 amino acids. The CDR3 sequence is CASSQGSGTIAEKLFF. CDR3 nucleotide sequence: TGTGCCAGCAGCCAAGGCTCGGGAACGATTGCTGAAAAACTGTTTTTT.

This chain links TRBV18 with TRBJ1-1, with 10 positions matching TRBD1. Germline V gives CDR1 KGHSH, CDR2 LQKENI. V was pared by 5 bases and J by 5 bases, with 8 bases of the junction left unmatched. The CDR3 totals 15 residues. The CDR3 loop reads CASSATGTGVTEAFF. The CDR3 bases are TGTGCCAGCTCAGCAACCGGGACAGGGGTTACTGAAGCTTTCTTT.

This chain uses TRBV24-1 with TRBJ2-1; possibly TRBD2 for D (7 bases). Germline V gene sequence: CDR1 KGHDR, CDR2 SFDVKD. Trimming stripped 12 bases from V and 3 bases from J, with 14 bases between. The CDR3 is 13 amino acids. CDR3 DNA: TGTGCCCCGGGGGGCGAGTACTACAATGAGCAGTTCTTC. Amino acids: CAPGGEYYNEQFF.

This chain connects TRBV6-5 to TRBJ2-7; 9 bases align to TRBD1. The CDR3 runs 15 residues. Germline values: CDR1 MNHEY, CDR2 SVGAGI. V shed 6 bases and J 0 bases; nucleotides not matched to a gene: 6. The CDR3 loop reads CASRGGQGHSYEQYF. CDR3 nucleotides: TGTGCCAGCAGGGGGGGACAGGGCCACTCCTACGAGCAGTACTTC.

The chain joins TRBV28 to TRBJ2-2; D is possibly TRBD1 (7 bases). The germline gives CDR1 MDHEN, CDR2 SYDVKM. Trimming removed 2 bases from V and 6 bases from J, with 16 bases in between. The CDR3 is made up of 16 amino acids. DNA of the CDR3: TGTGCCAGCAGTTTAGTACCCGGCAGGGGGGCCGGGGAGCTGTTTTTT. The encoded protein is CASSLVPGRGAGELFF.

In its sample, this clone was seen once. V and J are TRBV29-1 and TRBJ2-3; a weak D match, TRBD1 (7 bases). Trimming removed 4 bases from V and 4 bases from J, with 15 bases in between. CDR1 and CDR2 (germline): SQVTM, ANQGSEA. This CDR3 is 14 amino acids long. The CDR3 coding sequence is TGCAGCGTTGTCAGGGGGGTCGGCGCAGATACGCAGTATTTT. This codes for CSVVRGVGADTQYF.

The chain joins TRBV5-1 to TRBJ2-5; 9 nucleotides agree with TRBD2. In germline, CDR1 is SGHRS, CDR2 YFSETQ. The trim removed 3 bases at V and 1 base at J, leaving 7 bases unmatched. The CDR3 totals 16 residues. CDR3 region: CASSWRAGGPQETQYF. CDR3 coding DNA: TGCGCCAGCAGCTGGAGGGCGGGGGGGCCCCAAGAGACCCAGTACTTC.

The chain has TRBV5-1 and TRBJ1-4, with D perhaps TRBD1 (5 bases). This CDR3 spans 15 amino acids. V was trimmed by 2 bases and J by 6 bases, leaving 14 bases between them. Germline V CDR1 and CDR2: SGHRS, YFSETQ. In DNA, the CDR3 is TGCGCCAGCAGCTTTTTCGCAGGGACTGATGAAAAACTGTTTTTT. It specifies CASSFFAGTDEKLFF.

The chain joins TRBV5-1 to TRBJ2-2; TRBD2 matches 13 bases. J lost 1 base, V lost 1 base, and 4 bases had no gene match. CDR1 and CDR2 from the germline V gene are SGHRS and YFSETQ. The CDR3 has 18 amino acids. The CDR3 reads CASSLSGTSGVNTGELFF. The DNA of the CDR3 is TGCGCCAGCAGCTTGAGTGGGACTAGCGGGGTGAACACCGGGGAGCTGTTTTTT.

The chain combines TRBV2 with TRBJ2-7; 8 bases align to TRBD1. J gave up 3 bases and V 6 bases, and 7 bases lay outside the gene matches. The CDR3 totals 14 residues. Per germline, CDR1 SNHLY and CDR2 FYNNEI. The CDR3 bases are TGTGCCAGCAGCCGGACAGGGCAAAGCTACGAGCAGTACTTC. This encodes CASSRTGQSYEQYF.

CDR3 amino acids: CASSELVGTGGDDTEAFF. CDR3 nucleotide sequence: TGTGCCAGCAGTGAGCTCGTGGGGACAGGGGGCGATGACACTGAAGCTTTCTTT. The J gene is TRBJ1-1, the V gene TRBV2; TRBD1 agrees at 12 bases. Germline V gene sequence: CDR1 SNHLY, CDR2 FYNNEI. The CDR3 sequence is 18 residues long. V dropped 3 bases and J dropped 3; count of bases not matched to a gene: 11.

This clone was observed a single time. The chain recombines TRBV5-1 with TRBJ1-2; 10 nucleotides align to TRBD1. Germline trimming cut 4 bases from V and 8 bases from J; bases unmatched to any gene: 8. The germline CDR1 and CDR2 sequences are SGHRS and YFSETQ. The CDR3 is 14 amino acids. CDR3 bases: TGCGCCAGCAGCCTGGACAGGGGGGCTGGCGGCTACACCTTC. Protein: CASSLDRGAGGYTF.

This clone is a singleton in its sample. The chain links TRBV2 to TRBJ2-3; TRBD1 might be the D (6 bases). The CDR3 sequence is 13 residues long. Germline loops: CDR1 SNHLY, CDR2 FYNNEI. The V end was cut by 5 bases, the J end by 12 bases, with 18 bases between. The CDR3 DNA follows: TGTGCCAGCAGTTTCCCAGGGGACACTGTCCAGTATTTT. Translation: CASSFPGDTVQYF.

V and J are TRBV19 and TRBJ1-1; the match to TRBD1 covers 8 bases. CDR3 length: 14 amino acids. The V segment lost 5 bases and the J segment 2 bases; nucleotides outside the gene matches: 4. Germline CDR1 LNHDA, CDR2 SQIVND (reference sequence). The CDR3 nucleotides read TGTGCCAGTAGTGTCAGGGGGCCCAACACTGAAGCTTTCTTT. This codes for CASSVRGPNTEAFF.

The chain is built from TRBV6-6 and TRBJ2-5, with 9 bases identical to TRBD1. Germline V gene sequence: CDR1 MNHNY, CDR2 SVGAGI (reference sequence). Germline trimming cut 0 bases from V and 4 bases from J; bases unmatched to any gene: 6. This CDR3 is 16 amino acids long. CDR3 residues: CASSYSMGQGVETQYF. CDR3 DNA: TGTGCCAGCAGTTACTCGATGGGACAGGGAGTAGAGACCCAGTACTTC.

V usage is TRBV19 and J usage is TRBJ2-7; TRBD2 matches at 9 bases. This CDR3 contains 14 residues. The trim removed 5 bases at V and 3 bases at J, leaving 5 bases unmatched. The germline V gene has CDR1 LNHDA and CDR2 SQIVND (reference sequence). CDR3 loop: CASSEASGIYEQYF. The CDR3 DNA reads TGTGCCAGTAGTGAGGCTAGCGGGATCTACGAGCAGTACTTC.

The V and J genes are TRBV6-6 and TRBJ2-1, with 10 bases fitting TRBD2. Looked up from germline, CDR1 is MNHNY and CDR2 is SVGAGI (reference sequence). This CDR3 is 13 amino acids long. Losses at the gene ends were 9 bases for V and 8 bases for J; bases not matched to a gene: 7. The CDR3 here is CASTSLAGDEQFF. Here the CDR3 DNA reads TGTGCCAGTACTAGTCTAGCGGGAGATGAGCAGTTCTTC.

The chain employs TRBV6-6 and TRBJ2-7; 7 nucleotides agree with TRBD1. Germline V gene lookup returns CDR1 MNHNY and CDR2 SVGAGI (reference sequence). The CDR3 runs 14 residues. J was trimmed by 5 bases and V by 0 bases; bases with no gene match: 4. CDR3 amino acids: CASSYSDRMDEQYF. For the CDR3, the DNA is TGTGCCAGCAGTTACTCGGACAGGATGGACGAGCAGTACTTC.

Ten or more counts support this clone. This chain uses TRBV4-1 with TRBJ1-2; maybe TRBD1 (6 bases). Trimming removed 0 bases from V and 0 bases from J, with 14 bases in between. Germline V CDR1 and CDR2: MGHRA, YSYEKL. The CDR3 loop spans 17 amino acids. The DNA for the CDR3 is TGCGCCAGCAGCCAAGATTGGACGGGGGGCTCTAACTATGGCTACACCTTC. It translates to CASSQDWTGGSNYGYTF.

This clone occurred a few times. The chain joins TRBV2 to TRBJ2-1, with TRBD2 matching 10 bases. This CDR3 is built from 13 residues. The V gene end was trimmed by 6 bases and the J gene end by 9 bases; junction bases not matched to a gene: 5. CDR1 SNHLY and CDR2 FYNNEI come from the germline V gene. The DNA of the CDR3 is TGTGCCAGCAGCAGCGGGAGGGCCGTTGAGCAGTTCTTC. Protein sequence: CASSSGRAVEQFF.

This chain joins TRBV9 and TRBJ2-7; D is undetermined. Germline V gene sequence: CDR1 SGDLS, CDR2 YYNGEE. There are 15 residues in the CDR3. The V end was cut by 4 bases, the J end by 1 base, with 15 bases between. The CDR3 here is CASSIGQAHSYEQYF. In nucleotides, the CDR3 is TGTGCCAGCAGCATAGGGCAGGCCCATTCCTACGAGCAGTACTTC. Full variable domain (missing parts from reference TRBV9 and TRBJ2-7): DSGVTQTPKHLITATGQRVTLRCSPRSGDLSVYWYQQSLDQGLQFLIQYYNGEERAKGNILERFSAQQFPDLHSELNLSSLELGDSALYFCASSIGQAHSYEQYFGPGTRLTVT.

The chain recombines TRBV7-2 with TRBJ2-3; 10 bases match TRBD2. The V gene's germline CDR1 is SGHTA and CDR2 FQGNSA. The V and J ends lost 2 bases and 3 bases, in that order; junction bases with no gene match: 8. The CDR3 loop spans 17 amino acids. The CDR3 spells CASSLKAAGGPTDTQYF. The CDR3 region has the DNA TGTGCCAGCAGCTTAAAGGCAGCGGGGGGGCCGACAGATACGCAGTATTTT.

The J gene is TRBJ1-5, the V gene TRBV30; TRBD1 is a possible D gene (5 bases). V was cut by 2 bases and J by 0 bases, with 14 bases left in between. Germline CDR1 is GTSNPN and CDR2 is SVGIG (reference sequence). The CDR3 sequence is 16 residues long. The CDR3 loop is CAWSRLGGISNQPQHF. DNA for the CDR3: TGTGCCTGGAGTCGATTGGGGGGGATTAGCAATCAGCCCCAGCATTTT.

The rearrangement uses TRBV7-2 and TRBJ1-1, with a possible D match to TRBD1 (6 bases). Trimming removed 6 bases at V and 3 bases at J, with 14 bases between. The length of the CDR3 is 14 residues. The germline gives CDR1 SGHTA, CDR2 FQGNSA. CDR3 protein: CASRPGVWDTEAFF. CDR3 bases: TGTGCCAGCAGACCAGGGGTTTGGGACACTGAAGCTTTCTTT.

The chain has TRBV15 and TRBJ2-6; TRBD2 matches 8 bases. The CDR3 runs to 20 residues. V lost 0 bases, J lost 0 bases, and 10 bases stayed unmatched. Germline loops: CDR1 LNHNV, CDR2 YYDKDF (reference sequence). The DNA of the CDR3 is TGTGCCACCAGCAGAGATTTGGGCGGGGGGTCCTTCTCTGGGGCCAACGTCCTGACTTTC. The encoded protein is CATSRDLGGGSFSGANVLTF.

This chain uses TRBV21-1 with TRBJ1-2; the table's D call of TRBD1 was not tested on the DNA. TRBV21-1 is flagged as a pseudogene. The CDR3 has 15 amino acids. The CDR3 nucleotides are TGTGCCAGCAGCGCTAACAGGGTGAAAAGGTGTGGCTACACCTTC. Amino acid sequence: CASSANRVKRCGYTF.

CDR3 nucleotides: TGTGCCAGCAGCCCCTCTAGCTACGAGCAGTACTTC. Translation: CASSPSSYEQYF. The gene calls are TRBV6-2 or TRBV6-3 and TRBJ2-7; D is unclear. The CDR3 consists of 12 residues. The germline V and J ends were trimmed by 6 bases and 3 bases, with 9 bases remaining between them. Germline lookup yields CDR1 MNHEY and CDR2 SVGEGT.

The V gene is TRBV5-1, the J gene TRBJ2-7; 10 bases fit TRBD1. After removal of 2 bases from V and 5 bases from J, the junction contained 7 bases not matched to a gene. The CDR3 consists of 15 residues. The germline gives CDR1 SGHRS, CDR2 YFSETQ. The DNA for the CDR3 is TGCGCCAGCAGCTTTGGGGGACAGGGGATAGACGAGCAGTACTTC. Translating gives CASSFGGQGIDEQYF.